This T cell receptor (beta chain) came from a study of monozygotic twins with inflammatory bowel disease. Total RNA amounting to about 3,500 ng went into each TCR library. With the 5' RACE reads reprocessed, TCRdb shows one record per CDR3 protein and no DNA. There are approximately 400,000 distinct CDR3 sequences in the sample, with under 3% held by the top ten. Whole blood, unsorted for T cells, was the source of total RNA. Germline values: CDR1 SEHNR, CDR2 FQNEAQ (reference sequence). The length of the CDR3 is 17 residues. The sequenced sample was blood. The V gene is TRBV7-9, the J gene TRBJ1-6. The source of this sequence is a human donor with ulcerative colitis or Crohn's disease, or a healthy co-twin of an affected twin (not recorded which). The CDR3 region is CASSLGGSASYNSPLHF. Full variable domain (outside the CDR3, taken from reference TRBV7-9 and TRBJ1-6): DTGVSQNPRHKITKRGQNVTFRCDPISEHNRLYWYRQTLGQGPEFLTYFQNEAQLEKSRLLSDRFSAERPKGSFSTLEIQRTEQGDSAMYLCASSLGGSASYNSPLHFGNGTRLTVT.